This passage covers 17 T cell receptor beta chains from one sample sequenced in a study of T cells after somatic rescue of genetic block. Produced via immunoSEQ multiplex PCR; TCRdb's table is partial and in-frame only. The sample consists of about 67,000 clones, roughly 94% of them appearing once. Sequenced material: peripheral blood mononuclear cells (PBMCs). The origin of the receptors is a man between 35 and 55 years old.

This clone was picked up one time. The CDR3 nucleotides read TGCGCCAGCAGCCCGACAGGGTCCTACGAGCAGTACTTC. It is translated as CASSPTGSYEQYF. This chain links TRBV5-1 with TRBJ2-7; 7 positions match TRBD1. The CDR3 spans 13 residues. CDR1 is SGHRS and CDR2 is YFSETQ in the germline V gene. The junction had 2 bases not matched to a gene; V was cut back by 4 bases and J by 1 base.

The chain has TRBV7-2 and TRBJ1-2; 7 bases line up with TRBD1. The germline V gene encodes CDR1 SGHTA and CDR2 FQGNSA. V lost 1 base and J lost 7; bases outside the gene matches: 9. This CDR3 contains 15 residues. The CDR3 DNA reads TGTGCCAGCAGCTTAGGAGGGGGACAGTCTCTTGGCTACACCTTC. The encoded protein is CASSLGGGQSLGYTF. The full variable domain, with the rest looked up from reference TRBV7-2 and TRBJ1-2, is GAGVSQSPSNKVTEKGKDVELRCDPISGHTALYWYRQSLGQGLEFLIYFQGNSAPDKSGLPSDRFSAERTGGSVSTLTIQRTQQEDSAVYLCASSLGGGQSLGYTFGSGTRLTVV.

The V and J genes are TRBV4-1 and TRBJ2-3, with TRBD2 matching 8 bases. Germline assignment: CDR1 MGHRA and CDR2 YSYEKL. Losses at the gene ends were 4 bases for V and 0 bases for J; bases not matched to a gene: 6. The CDR3 contains 16 residues. The CDR3 coding sequence is TGCGCCAGCAGCCCCGGGGGGGCCGCTAGCACAGATACGCAGTATTTT. Protein product: CASSPGGAASTDTQYF.

The rearrangement joins TRBV6-5 to TRBJ2-5; the match to TRBD1 covers 8 bases. The DNA end lines up better with TRBJ2-7; the J call may be wrong. Germline lookup yields CDR1 MNHEY and CDR2 SVGAGI. The CDR3 sequence is 14 residues long. CDR3 nucleotide sequence: TGTGCCAGCAGTTACACGGGACAGGATTACGAGCAGTACTTC. Protein: CASSYTGQDYEQYF.

The chain couples TRBV15 to TRBJ1-1, with D perhaps TRBD1 (5 bases). Germline V gene sequence: CDR1 LNHNV, CDR2 YYDKDF (reference sequence). The CDR3 has 16 residues. Deletions cut 0 bases from V and 0 bases from J, with 11 bases between. The CDR3 sequence: CATSRDSGTLNTEAFF. The CDR3 DNA follows: TGTGCCACCAGCAGAGATTCGGGGACCTTGAACACTGAAGCTTTCTTT.

Here the CDR3 reads CASSPRQDVNIQYF. CDR3 nucleotide sequence: TGTGCCAGCTCACCACGACAGGATGTGAACATTCAGTACTTC. The rearrangement links TRBV18 to TRBJ2-4, with D tentatively TRBD1 (6 bases). From germline, CDR1 is KGHSH and CDR2 LQKENI. With 1 base removed from V and 7 bases from J, the gap between germline ends came to 11 bases. This CDR3 region has 14 residues. The complete variable domain, with remaining parts taken from reference TRBV18 and TRBJ2-4, reads NAGVMQNPRHLVRRRGQEARLRCSPMKGHSHVYWYRQLPEEGLKFMVYLQKENIIDESGMPKERFSAEFPKEGPSILRIQQVVRGDSAAYFCASSPRQDVNIQYFGAGTRLSVL.

The CDR3 sequence is CASRLPNRDKTGGGEKLFF. The CDR3 nucleotides read TGCGCCAGCAGACTTCCGAACAGGGATAAAACAGGGGGGGGTGAAAAACTGTTTTTT. The chain recombines TRBV10-1 with TRBJ1-4; 8 nucleotides align to TRBD1. The CDR3 totals 19 residues. From germline, CDR1 is WNHNN and CDR2 SYGVQD (reference sequence). The ends lost 6 bases at V and 7 bases at J; junction bases unmatched: 22.

This clone was seen just once. This rearrangement joins TRBV6-5 to TRBJ2-7; D is perhaps TRBD1 or TRBD2 (6 bases each). Trimming took off 7 bases at V and 5 bases at J, with 15 bases between the two ends. Germline V gives CDR1 MNHEY, CDR2 SVGAGI. This CDR3 region has 13 residues. The CDR3 region has the DNA TGTGCCAGCACCTCGGGGGCCTGGGACGAGCAGTACTTC. Its protein product is CASTSGAWDEQYF.

The count of this clone is one. CDR3: CASSMGYAGETQYF. Written as DNA, the CDR3 is TGTGCCAGTAGTATGGGGTACGCAGGCGAGACCCAGTACTTC. The chain carries TRBV19 and TRBJ2-5; D is ambiguous. Trimming cost V 3 bases and J 5 bases, with 13 bases left between them. The CDR3 consists of 14 residues. The germline V gene encodes CDR1 LNHDA and CDR2 SQIVND (reference sequence).

The chain uses TRBV4-3 and TRBJ1-5, with a tentative D call TRBD1 (6 bases). V shed 0 bases and J shed 4 bases, with 13 bases lying between them. Germline values: CDR1 LGHNA, CDR2 YSLEER. CDR3 length equals 16 residues. The CDR3 nucleotides read TGCGCCAGCAGCCAAGATTGGGCAGGGGATAATCAGCCCCAGCATTTT. Its translation is CASSQDWAGDNQPQHF.

The rearrangement joins TRBV5-1 to TRBJ1-5; perhaps TRBD1 as D (5 bases). Per the germline V gene, CDR1 is SGHRS and CDR2 is YFSETQ. Trimming stripped 3 bases from V and 1 base from J, with 8 bases between. This CDR3 contains 14 residues. The chain's CDR3 is CASSSGPSNQPQHF. The CDR3 DNA reads as TGCGCCAGCAGCTCGGGACCGAGCAATCAGCCCCAGCATTTT. The full variable domain, with the rest looked up from reference TRBV5-1 and TRBJ1-5, is KAGVTQTPRYLIKTRGQQVTLSCSPISGHRSVSWYQQTPGQGLQFLFEYFSETQRNKGNFPGRFSGRQFSNSRSEMNVSTLELGDSALYLCASSSGPSNQPQHFGDGTRLSIL.

The chain is built from TRBV18 and TRBJ2-5; no definite D call. The CDR3 has 11 amino acids. CDR1 KGHSH and CDR2 LQKENI come from the germline V gene. Trimming removed 6 bases at V and 5 bases at J, with 7 bases between. CDR3 loop: CASSIEETQYF. The CDR3 region has the DNA TGTGCCAGCTCTATCGAGGAGACCCAGTACTTC.

The rearrangement joins TRBV27 to TRBJ1-1, with TRBD1 identical over 8 bases. The CDR3 has 16 residues. The J segment lost 5 bases and the V segment lost 2 bases, leaving 10 bases of the junction unmatched. Germline V gives CDR1 MNHEY, CDR2 SMNVEV (reference sequence). This CDR3 is CASSLAPQGGRTEAFF. For the CDR3, the DNA is TGTGCCAGCAGTTTAGCTCCACAGGGGGGGAGGACTGAAGCTTTCTTT.

The chain has TRBV6-5 and TRBJ2-7; 7 bases are a match to TRBD2. CDR3 length: 13 amino acids. The V segment lost 2 bases and the J segment 7 bases; nucleotides outside the gene matches: 5. The V gene's germline CDR1 is MNHEY and CDR2 SVGAGI. The DNA of the CDR3 is TGTGCCAGCAGTTACGGCGGCGGGGGAGAGCAGTACTTC. Translated, it gives CASSYGGGGEQYF.

The rearrangement links TRBV4-3 to TRBJ2-2; D is unresolved. The CDR3 consists of 15 residues. CDR1 and CDR2 (germline): LGHNA, YSLEER. The germline V and J ends were trimmed by 4 bases and 4 bases, with 13 bases remaining between them. The CDR3 DNA follows: TGCGCCAGCAGCCCCTCATGGTCCGGCACCGGGGAGCTGTTTTTT. Protein: CASSPSWSGTGELFF.

This sequence joins TRBV5-1 and TRBJ2-5; D not resolved. V dropped 2 bases and J dropped 2 bases, with 4 bases sitting between them. This CDR3 has 12 amino acids. Per germline, CDR1 SGHRS and CDR2 YFSETQ. The CDR3 DNA reads as TGCGCCAGCAGCTTAGCTCAAGAGACCCAGTACTTC. It yields the protein CASSLAQETQYF.

J is TRBJ2-2 and V is TRBV11-2; the D gene could be TRBD1 or TRBD2 (5 bases each). The V end was cut by 5 bases, the J end by 2 bases, with 18 bases between. Germline CDR1 SGHAT, CDR2 FQNNGV. The CDR3 is 17 amino acids. The CDR3 reads CASSLGHGDHNTGELFF. The CDR3 coding sequence is TGTGCCAGCAGCCTAGGCCATGGGGACCACAACACCGGGGAGCTGTTTTTT.